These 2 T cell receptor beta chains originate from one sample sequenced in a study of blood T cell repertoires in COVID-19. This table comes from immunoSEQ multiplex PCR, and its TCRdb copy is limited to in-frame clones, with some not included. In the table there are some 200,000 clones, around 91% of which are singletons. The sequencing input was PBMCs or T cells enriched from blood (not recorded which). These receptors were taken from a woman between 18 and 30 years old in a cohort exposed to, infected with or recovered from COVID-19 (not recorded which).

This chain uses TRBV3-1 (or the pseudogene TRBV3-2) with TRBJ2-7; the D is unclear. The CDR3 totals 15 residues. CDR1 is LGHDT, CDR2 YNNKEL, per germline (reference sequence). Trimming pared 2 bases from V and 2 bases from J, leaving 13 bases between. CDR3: CASSQNSGSPYEQYF. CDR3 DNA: TGTGCCAGCAGCCAAAATTCAGGATCTCCCTACGAGCAGTACTTC.

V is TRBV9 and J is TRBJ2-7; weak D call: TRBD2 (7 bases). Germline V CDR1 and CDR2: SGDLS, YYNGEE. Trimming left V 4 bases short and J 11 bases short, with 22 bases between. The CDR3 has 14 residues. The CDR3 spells CASSLNSGGGAKYF. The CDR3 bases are TGTGCCAGCAGCCTTAACTCTGGGGGGGGCGCTAAGTACTTC.